This TCR beta chain stems from a study of molecular identifiers for immune sequencing clone quantification. CD8+CD4-CCR7+CD45RA+ sorting gave the naive CD8 T cells. TCRdb reanalysed the PCR reads using MiXCR and keeps one entry per CDR3 protein. The sample carries 600,000 to 650,000 distinct CDR3 sequences, 20% recorded once. This clonotype was recorded many times. Its antigen is currently unknown. The CDR3 has 21 amino acids. Per the germline V gene, CDR1 is SGHNT and CDR2 is YENEEA. V was clipped by 7 bases and J by 0 bases; unmatched bases: 22. General study results and limits: Spiked Jurkat TCR RNA equivalent to one cell was reportedly detectable in approximately 1 million naive cells.

Sequenced sample: naive CD8+ T cells from blood, with Jurkat cell RNA spiked in. The subset: FACS-sorted CD8+CD4-CCR7+CD45RA+ naive T cells. This TCR was recovered from a human donor in good health. Some libraries in this study had Jurkat cell RNA spiked in. The rearrangement joins TRBV11-3 to TRBJ2-3; 10 bases align to TRBD1. For the CDR3, the DNA is TGTGCCAGCACGTCCCCCTCCTCGGGGACAGGGGCCCCTACCAGCACAGATACGCAGTATTTT. As protein: CASTSPSSGTGAPTSTDTQYF. Using reference TRBV11-3 and TRBJ2-3 for the parts outside the CDR3, the full variable domain is EAGVVQSPRYKIIEKKQPVAFWCNPISGHNTLYWYLQNLGQGPELLIRYENEEAVDDSQLPKDRFSAERLKGVDSTLKIQPAELGDSAVYLCASTSPSSGTGAPTSTDTQYFGPGTRLTVL.